The entry below gives a single TCR beta chain sequence along with its context. This clone was seen only a few times. Its recognized antigen is unknown. No base quality information exists; no much larger clone differs at one position. TCRbeta CDR3 regions were amplified from genomic DNA by means of the immunoSEQ Assay, a bias-controlled multiplex PCR. The authors' analysis ran thus. The number of nucleated cells in each sample was estimated from the amplification of reference gene primers within the assay. Sequence reads were collapsed and filtered to measure the absolute abundance of every unique TCRbeta CDR3 rearrangement. For each sample, productive Simpson clonality was calculated as the square root of Simpson's diversity index over productive rearrangements. The table was pulled from immuneACCESS by TCRdb, which kept in-frame rearrangements only. Such tables lose some clones; where checked, under half of the loss comes from unresolved V genes, and the rest has no known cause. The V and J calls and clone size were taken over from that table, and D and trimming were inferred from the DNA. The sample table contains under 200,000 clones; only one count was recorded for approximately 79% of them. The top ten hold roughly 20% of the sample.

Taken from the germline V gene (reference sequence), the CDR1 and CDR2 loops are LNHDA and SQIVND. Taken from cysteine to phenylalanine, the CDR3 has 14 residues. Of all the DNA, just the CDR3 is kept, 42 bases in frame from base 1. Between the V and J ends, shortened by 9 bases and 6 bases respectively, the junction contains 19 bases. Participants in the prospective study were enrolled through a virtual design, were aged roughly 18 to 100 years, and lived in 20 to 30 United States geographic areas. To assign participants to cohorts, the prospective study relied on clinical history that participants themselves reported in a screening survey and a study questionnaire. In the prospective study, mobile phlebotomists collected whole blood, serum and a nasopharyngeal or oropharyngeal swab from each participant. Over an approximately 2-month period, participants in the prospective study had the option of providing additional blood draws and questionnaires. Before DNA extraction, blood samples from the prospective study were shipped at room temperature or frozen.

These data are taken from a study of blood T cell repertoires in COVID-19 (dated by TCRdb to between 2020 and 2021). Looking at the study overall: ImmuneRACE Cohort 3 recovered participants were defined by two consecutive negative NP/OP PCR tests, healthcare professional clearance, or symptom resolution. Nearly every sample came with metadata listing a de-identified subject ID, COVID-19 status, age in years and sex. The samples were drawn from two sources: the first 160 participants of the ongoing ImmuneRACE study, and fewer than 1,500 subjects contributed by 6 global collaborators. The repertoires were released in a freely available public database intended as a resource for research on the immune response to SARS-CoV-2. Where HLA class I and class II types were available, the types were taken from metadata supplied by the sample provider, not from assay-based typing. The material from the prospective study consisted of cDNA or gDNA derived from T cells, B-cell-depleted T cells, or PBMCs. Samples covering the acute and convalescent phases of COVID-19 were provided by collaborators in the United States, Italy and Spain. Deeply sampled blood TCRbeta repertoires from subjects exposed to, actively infected with, or recovered from COVID-19 were included in the dataset. Study-wide findings and limitations: The amount of clinical and demographic metadata varied by source and participant and was provided uncurated.

The chain is assembled from TRBV19 and TRBJ2-3; a weak D assignment points to TRBD2 (6 bases agree). The receptor's source is a woman in her sixties or seventies in a cohort exposed to, infected with or recovered from COVID-19 (not recorded which). What was sequenced was PBMCs or T cells enriched from blood (not recorded which). The DNA sequence is given as TGTGCCAGCAACCCGACCGGGGGAGGCGATACGCAGTATTTT. It encodes CASNPTGGGDTQYF.